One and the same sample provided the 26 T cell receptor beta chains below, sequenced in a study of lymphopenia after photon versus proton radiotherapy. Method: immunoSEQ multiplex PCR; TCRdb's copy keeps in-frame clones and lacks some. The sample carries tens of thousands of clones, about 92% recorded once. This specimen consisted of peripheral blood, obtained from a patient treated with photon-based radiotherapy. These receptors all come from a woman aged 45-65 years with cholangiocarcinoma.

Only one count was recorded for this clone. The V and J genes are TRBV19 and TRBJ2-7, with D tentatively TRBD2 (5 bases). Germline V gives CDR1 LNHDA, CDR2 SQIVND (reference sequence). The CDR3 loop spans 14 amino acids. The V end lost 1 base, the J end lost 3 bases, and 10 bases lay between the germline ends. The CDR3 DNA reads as TGTGCCAGTAGTATAGCGGGGAGTTACTACGAGCAGTACTTC. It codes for CASSIAGSYYEQYF.

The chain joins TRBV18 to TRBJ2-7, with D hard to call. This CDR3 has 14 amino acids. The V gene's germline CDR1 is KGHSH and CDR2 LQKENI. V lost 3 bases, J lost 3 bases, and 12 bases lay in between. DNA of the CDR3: TGTGCCAGCTCACCGGCCCCAAGTAACTACGAGCAGTACTTC. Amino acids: CASSPAPSNYEQYF.

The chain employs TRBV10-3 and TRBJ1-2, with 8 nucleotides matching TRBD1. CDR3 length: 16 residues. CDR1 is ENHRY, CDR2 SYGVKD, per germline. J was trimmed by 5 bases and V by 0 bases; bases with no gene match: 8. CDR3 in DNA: TGTGCCATCAGTGAGTCTCGAGGACAGGGCCAATATGGCTACACCTTC. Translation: CAISESRGQGQYGYTF.

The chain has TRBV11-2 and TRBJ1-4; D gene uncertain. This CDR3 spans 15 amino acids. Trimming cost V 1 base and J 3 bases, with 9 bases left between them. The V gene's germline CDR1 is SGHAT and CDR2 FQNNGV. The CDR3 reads CASSLVGAANEKLFF. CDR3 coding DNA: TGTGCCAGCAGCTTAGTTGGAGCTGCTAATGAAAAACTGTTTTTT.

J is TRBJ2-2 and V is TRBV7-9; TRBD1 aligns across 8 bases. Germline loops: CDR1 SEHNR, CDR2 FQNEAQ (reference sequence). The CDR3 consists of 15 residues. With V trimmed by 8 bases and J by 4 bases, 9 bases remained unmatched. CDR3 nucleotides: TGTGCCAGCGGTAGTGGACAGGGAAGCACCGGGGAGCTGTTTTTT. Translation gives CASGSGQGSTGELFF.

The CDR3 loop reads CASRWPAIQETQYF. The CDR3 nucleotides are TGCGCCAGCAGGTGGCCGGCGATCCAAGAGACCCAGTACTTC. The chain employs TRBV5-1 and TRBJ2-5; the D is unclear. This CDR3 contains 14 residues. Trimming took off 5 bases at V and 1 base at J, with 12 bases between the two ends. Germline CDR1 SGHRS, CDR2 YFSETQ.

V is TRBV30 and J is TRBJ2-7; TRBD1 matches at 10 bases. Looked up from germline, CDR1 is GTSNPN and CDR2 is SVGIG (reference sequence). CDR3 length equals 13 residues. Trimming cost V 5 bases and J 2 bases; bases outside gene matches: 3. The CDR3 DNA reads TGTGCCTGGGGAGGGACAGGGGCCTACGAGCAGTACTTC. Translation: CAWGGTGAYEQYF. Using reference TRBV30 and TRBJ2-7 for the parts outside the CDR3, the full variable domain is SQTIHQWPATLVQPVGSPLSLECTVEGTSNPNLYWYRQAAGRGLQLLFYSVGIGQISSEVPQNLSASRPQDRQFILSSKKLLLSDSGFYLCAWGGTGAYEQYFGPGTRLTVT.

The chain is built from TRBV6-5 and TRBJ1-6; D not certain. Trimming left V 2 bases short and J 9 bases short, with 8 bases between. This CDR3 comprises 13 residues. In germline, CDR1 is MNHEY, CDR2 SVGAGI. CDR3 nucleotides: TGTGCCAGCAGTTACCTAGGGAGTTCACCCCTCCACTTT. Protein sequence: CASSYLGSSPLHF.

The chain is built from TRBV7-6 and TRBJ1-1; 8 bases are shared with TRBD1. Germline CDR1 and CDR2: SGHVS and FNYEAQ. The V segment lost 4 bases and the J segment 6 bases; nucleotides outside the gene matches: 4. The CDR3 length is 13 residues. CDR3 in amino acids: CASSSQQGAEAFF. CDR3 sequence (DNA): TGTGCCAGCAGCTCACAACAGGGGGCTGAAGCTTTCTTT. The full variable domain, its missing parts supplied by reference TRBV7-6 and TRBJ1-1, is GAGVSQSPRYKVTKRGQDVALRCDPISGHVSLYWYRQALGQGPEFLTYFNYEAQQDKSGLPNDRFSAERPEGSISTLTIQRTEQRDSAMYRCASSSQQGAEAFFGQGTRLTVV.

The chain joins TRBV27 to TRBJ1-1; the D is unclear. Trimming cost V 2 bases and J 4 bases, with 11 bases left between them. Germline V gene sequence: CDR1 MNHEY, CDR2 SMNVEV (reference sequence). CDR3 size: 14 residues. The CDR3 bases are TGTGCCAGCAGTTTAAAGGACGTGAGCACTGAAGCTTTCTTT. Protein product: CASSLKDVSTEAFF.

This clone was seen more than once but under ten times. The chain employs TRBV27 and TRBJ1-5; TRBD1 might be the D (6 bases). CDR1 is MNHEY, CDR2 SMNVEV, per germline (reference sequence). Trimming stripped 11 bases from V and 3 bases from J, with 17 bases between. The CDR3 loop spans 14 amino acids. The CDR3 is CALGAAPHNQPQHF. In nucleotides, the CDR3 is TGTGCCCTGGGGGCGGCTCCACACAATCAGCCCCAGCATTTT.

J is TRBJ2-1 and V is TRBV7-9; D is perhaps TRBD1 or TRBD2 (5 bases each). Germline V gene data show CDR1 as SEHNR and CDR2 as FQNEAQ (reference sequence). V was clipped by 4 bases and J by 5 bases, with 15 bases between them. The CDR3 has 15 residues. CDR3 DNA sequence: TGTGCCAGCAGCTACCCCGGGACGTATAACAATGAGCAGTTCTTC. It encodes CASSYPGTYNNEQFF.

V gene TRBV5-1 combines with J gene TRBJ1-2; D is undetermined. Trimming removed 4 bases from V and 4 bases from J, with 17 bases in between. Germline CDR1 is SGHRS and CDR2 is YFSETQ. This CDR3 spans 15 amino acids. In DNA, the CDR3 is TGCGCCAGCAGCCCCAGGACCGATCAATCCTATGGCTACACCTTC. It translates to CASSPRTDQSYGYTF.

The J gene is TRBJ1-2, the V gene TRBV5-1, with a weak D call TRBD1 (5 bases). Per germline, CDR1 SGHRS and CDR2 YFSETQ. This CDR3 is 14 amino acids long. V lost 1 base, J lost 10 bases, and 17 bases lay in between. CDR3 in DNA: TGCGCCAGCAGCTTGACAGGCGATCTGTGGGCCTACACCTTC. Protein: CASSLTGDLWAYTF.

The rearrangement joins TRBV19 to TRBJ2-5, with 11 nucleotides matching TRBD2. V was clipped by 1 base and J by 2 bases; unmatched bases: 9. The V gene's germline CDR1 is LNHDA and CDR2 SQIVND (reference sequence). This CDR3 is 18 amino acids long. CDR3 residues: CASSIGGLAGGPQETQYF. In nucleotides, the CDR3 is TGTGCCAGTAGTATAGGAGGGCTAGCGGGGGGCCCGCAAGAGACCCAGTACTTC.

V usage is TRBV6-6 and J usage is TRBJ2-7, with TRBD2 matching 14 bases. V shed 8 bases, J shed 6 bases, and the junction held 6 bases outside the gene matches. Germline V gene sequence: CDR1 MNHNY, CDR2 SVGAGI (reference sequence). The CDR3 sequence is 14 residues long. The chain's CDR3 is CASRLAGGSGEQYF. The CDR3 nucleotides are TGTGCCAGCCGACTAGCGGGGGGGAGCGGCGAGCAGTACTTC.

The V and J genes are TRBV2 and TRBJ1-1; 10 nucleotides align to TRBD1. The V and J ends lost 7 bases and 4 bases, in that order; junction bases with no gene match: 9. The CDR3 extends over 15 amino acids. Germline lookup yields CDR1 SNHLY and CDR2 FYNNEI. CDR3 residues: CASKAGTGEITEAFF. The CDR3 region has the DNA TGTGCCAGCAAGGCCGGGACAGGGGAAATCACTGAAGCTTTCTTT.

The CDR3 sequence: CASSQFFTRGSTNEKLFF. DNA of the CDR3: TGCGCCAGCAGCCAATTTTTCACCAGGGGATCAACTAATGAAAAACTGTTTTTT. The gene calls are TRBV4-3 and TRBJ1-4, with D perhaps TRBD1 (6 bases). CDR3 length equals 18 residues. Germline lookup yields CDR1 LGHNA and CDR2 YSLEER. The V end was cut by 2 bases, the J end by 0 bases, with 16 bases between.

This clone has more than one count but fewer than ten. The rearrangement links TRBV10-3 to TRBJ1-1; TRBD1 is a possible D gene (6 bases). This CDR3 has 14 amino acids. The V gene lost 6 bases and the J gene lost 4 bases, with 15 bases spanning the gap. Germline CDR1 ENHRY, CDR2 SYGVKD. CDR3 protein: CAIRGDIGGTEAFF. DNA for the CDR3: TGTGCCATCAGGGGGGACATCGGTGGCACTGAAGCTTTCTTT.

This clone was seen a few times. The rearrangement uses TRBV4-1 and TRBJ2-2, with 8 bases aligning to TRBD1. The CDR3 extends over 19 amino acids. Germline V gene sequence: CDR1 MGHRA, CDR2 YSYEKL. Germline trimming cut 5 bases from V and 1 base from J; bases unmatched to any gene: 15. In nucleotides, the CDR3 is TGCGCCAGCAGCAACCAAGGACCCCGGACAGGGAAGAACACCGGGGAGCTGTTTTTT. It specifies CASSNQGPRTGKNTGELFF.

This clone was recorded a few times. CDR3 in amino acids: CASSPPIGQGGSGELFF. The CDR3 DNA follows: TGTGCCAGCTCACCACCCATTGGGCAGGGAGGCTCCGGGGAGCTGTTTTTT. This sequence joins TRBV18 and TRBJ2-2, with D possibly matching TRBD2 (6 bases). This CDR3 spans 17 amino acids. The germline V and J ends were trimmed by 0 bases and 6 bases, with 17 bases remaining between them. Germline assignment: CDR1 KGHSH and CDR2 LQKENI.

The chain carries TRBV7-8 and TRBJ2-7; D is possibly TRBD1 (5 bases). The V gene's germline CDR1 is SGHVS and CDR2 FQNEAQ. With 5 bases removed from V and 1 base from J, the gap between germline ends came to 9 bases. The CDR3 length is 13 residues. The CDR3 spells CASSPDTSYEQYF. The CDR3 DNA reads TGTGCCAGCAGCCCGGACACGTCCTACGAGCAGTACTTC.

CDR3 DNA: TGCAGCTCAGAGGGTGGGGGGGTGAACACTGAAGCTTTCTTT. Translating gives CSSEGGGVNTEAFF. This rearrangement joins TRBV29-1 to TRBJ1-1, with TRBD1 as a possible D gene (5 bases). CDR3 length equals 14 residues. Trimming pared 8 bases from V and 0 bases from J, leaving 16 bases between. Germline V gene sequence: CDR1 SQVTM, CDR2 ANQGSEA.

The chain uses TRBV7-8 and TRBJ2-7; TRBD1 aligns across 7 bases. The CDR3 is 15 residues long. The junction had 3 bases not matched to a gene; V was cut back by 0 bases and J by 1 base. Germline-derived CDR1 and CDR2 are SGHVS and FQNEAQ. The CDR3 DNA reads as TGTGCCAGCAGCTTAGCCGGGACAGCTTCCTACGAGCAGTACTTC. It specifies CASSLAGTASYEQYF.

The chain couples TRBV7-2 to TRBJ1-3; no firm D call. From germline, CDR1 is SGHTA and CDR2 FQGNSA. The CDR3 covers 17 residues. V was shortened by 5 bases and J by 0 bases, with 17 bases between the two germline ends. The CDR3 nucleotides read TGTGCCAGCAGCATTCCCTCGGCCGGGGACTCTGGAAACACCATATATTTT. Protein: CASSIPSAGDSGNTIYF.

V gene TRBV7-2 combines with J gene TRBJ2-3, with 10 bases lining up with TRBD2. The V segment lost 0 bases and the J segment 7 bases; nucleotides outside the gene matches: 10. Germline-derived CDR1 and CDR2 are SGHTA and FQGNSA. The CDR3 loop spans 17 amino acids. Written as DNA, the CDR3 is TGTGCCAGCAGCTTAGCGTTCAGCGGGGGGGCGAGAAATACGCAGTATTTT. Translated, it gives CASSLAFSGGARNTQYF.